This T cell receptor beta chain was observed in a study of a mutant IDH1 vaccine in newly diagnosed glioma. The V end was cut by 5 bases, the J end by 2 bases, with 13 bases between. The CDR3 extends over 15 amino acids. Germline CDR1 and CDR2: SEHNR and FQNEAQ (reference sequence). Time point here: baseline, week 1 (first vaccination visit). Documented treatment: pre-vaccination baseline after standard-of-care therapy. Here immunoSEQ multiplex PCR was the method, and the copy in TCRdb shows in-frame clones only, minus some. The table has around 82,000 clones, over 70% seen once. The chain recombines TRBV7-9 with TRBJ2-1, with D perhaps TRBD2 (5 bases). Sequencing was performed on PBMCs, taken from a glioma patient treated with radiotherapy, temozolomide or both. The TCR was taken from a man between 35 and 55 years old with glioma. Some clones in this sample may be carry-over from other donors' samples. CDR3 nucleotides: TGTGCCAGCAGCCCACGGGGTCGCCCCTACAATGAGCAGTTCTTC. Translating gives CASSPRGRPYNEQFF.